A single T cell receptor beta chain is shown here with its context. Its antigen is currently unknown. Once RNA had been extracted, it was reverse transcribed into cDNA to act as the sequencing template. TCRdb keeps only in-frame clones here, not all; method: immunoSEQ multiplex PCR. The sample lists 65,000 to 95,000 clones; roughly 50% were seen once. Per the germline V gene, CDR1 is SQVTM and CDR2 is ANQGSEA. V was shortened by 1 base and J by 4 bases, with 14 bases between the two germline ends. This CDR3 is 14 amino acids long. The entry originates in a study of CD8+ T cells in alopecia areata. Findings and caveats of the study: Affected lesional scalp, above all in alopecia totalis/universalis, was more clonal than normal scalp. Mice showed TCR sharing more clearly than patients did, possibly owing to HLA.

Samples from alopecia areata patients were lesional scalp punch biopsies and peripheral blood. The sequence came from a human donor with alopecia areata. This chain joins TRBV29-1 and TRBJ2-7; D remains ambiguous. Sequencing was performed on NKG2D-high CD8+ T cells sorted from blood. The DNA for the CDR3 is TGCAGCGTTGAAGTCGGCGCGGTTACTTACGAGCAGTACTTC. Protein product: CSVEVGAVTYEQYF.